A selection of T cell receptor beta chains follows, all from one sample in a study of long-term antiretroviral therapy in people with HIV. Using immunoSEQ multiplex PCR, the repertoire was profiled, and TCRdb retains in-frame clones only, with some absent. This table holds some 25,000 clones, 65% to 85% found once. The input for sequencing was unsorted PBMCs, taken about 4.1 years after starting antiretroviral therapy. The origin of the receptors is a man aged 25 to 45 with HIV. Both conserved end residues are part of each CDR3. Each record gives: clone size, V gene, D gene, CDR3 length, J gene, CDR3 DNA, CDR3 protein. D genes are given only for firm matches. Clone sizes are given selectively: once, few, many, or a class where the clone is expanded.

clone size: once
V gene: TRBV6-5
D gene: -
CDR3 length: 14
J gene: TRBJ2-1
CDR3 DNA: TGTGCCAGCAGTTACTCGAGGGGGTACAATGAGCAGTTCTTC
CDR3 protein: CASSYSRGYNEQFF

clone size: -
V gene: TRBV27
D gene: -
CDR3 length: 17
J gene: TRBJ2-5
CDR3 DNA: TGTGCCAGCAGTCCTGGTCCAGGGATGGGCGGAGAAGAGACCCAGTACTTC
CDR3 protein: CASSPGPGMGGEETQYF

clone size: -
V gene: TRBV28
D gene: -
CDR3 length: 13
J gene: TRBJ1-1
CDR3 DNA: TGTGCCAGCAGTTTCCCCAGGAGGGCTGAAGCTTTCTTT
CDR3 protein: CASSFPRRAEAFF

clone size: -
V gene: TRBV2
D gene: TRBD1
CDR3 length: 15
J gene: TRBJ1-5
CDR3 DNA: TGTGCCAGCGGTCGACAGGGCGCCAGCAATCAGCCCCAGCATTTT
CDR3 protein: CASGRQGASNQPQHF

clone size: -
V gene: TRBV29-1
D gene: -
CDR3 length: 14
J gene: TRBJ2-5
CDR3 DNA: TGCAGCGTGGGAGGTGAAGGGGGCGGAGAGACCCAGTACTTC
CDR3 protein: CSVGGEGGGETQYF

clone size: -
V gene: TRBV11-2
D gene: TRBD1
CDR3 length: 15
J gene: TRBJ2-7
CDR3 DNA: TGTGCCAGCAGCACTTGGGACAGGGCCACCTACGAGCAGTACTTC
CDR3 protein: CASSTWDRATYEQYF

clone size: -
V gene: TRBV7-2
D gene: -
CDR3 length: 12
J gene: TRBJ1-2
CDR3 DNA: TGTGCCAGCAGCTTAGGGTCTAGTGGCTACACCTTC
CDR3 protein: CASSLGSSGYTF

clone size: -
V gene: TRBV7-8
D gene: -
CDR3 length: 15
J gene: TRBJ1-4
CDR3 DNA: TGTGCCAGCAGCCCTTACAGGATCCTTAATGAAAAACTGTTTTTT
CDR3 protein: CASSPYRILNEKLFF

clone size: -
V gene: TRBV11-1
D gene: -
CDR3 length: 14
J gene: TRBJ1-5
CDR3 DNA: TGTGCCAGCAGCCAAGGGACGGTGGGATCAGCCCAGCATTTT
CDR3 protein: CASSQGTVGSAQHF

clone size: -
V gene: TRBV6-1
D gene: -
CDR3 length: 13
J gene: TRBJ2-7
CDR3 DNA: TGTGCCAGCAGTGAGGATGGGCAGGTAGAGCAGTACTTC
CDR3 protein: CASSEDGQVEQYF

clone size: few
V gene: TRBV30
D gene: -
CDR3 length: 16
J gene: TRBJ2-6
CDR3 DNA: TGTGCCTGGAGTGTACAGAACGGACCTAGGGCCAACGTCCTGACTTTC
CDR3 protein: CAWSVQNGPRANVLTF

clone size: -
V gene: TRBV6-5
D gene: TRBD1
CDR3 length: 14
J gene: TRBJ2-7
CDR3 DNA: TGTGCCAGCAGCTACCGGACAGGGGATGACGAGCAGTACTTC
CDR3 protein: CASSYRTGDDEQYF

clone size: -
V gene: TRBV6-5
D gene: -
CDR3 length: 14
J gene: TRBJ1-2
CDR3 DNA: TGTGCCAGCAGTTACGGTCCCCATAACTATGGCTACACCTTC
CDR3 protein: CASSYGPHNYGYTF

clone size: -
V gene: TRBV21-1
D gene: -
CDR3 length: 11
J gene: TRBJ2-7
CDR3 DNA: TGTGCCAGCATGACATCCTACGAGCAGTACTTC
CDR3 protein: CASMTSYEQYF

clone size: -
V gene: TRBV6-6
D gene: -
CDR3 length: 13
J gene: TRBJ2-1
CDR3 DNA: TGTGCCAGCAGTTCAGCCTCCTACAATGAGCAGTTCTTC
CDR3 protein: CASSSASYNEQFF

clone size: -
V gene: TRBV5-1
D gene: -
CDR3 length: 13
J gene: TRBJ2-5
CDR3 DNA: TGCGCCAGCAGCGTTGCCGGGGAGGAGACCCAGTACTTC
CDR3 protein: CASSVAGEETQYF

clone size: -
V gene: TRBV7-9
D gene: -
CDR3 length: 11
J gene: TRBJ2-2
CDR3 DNA: TGTGCCATCCCCCAGGGCTTGGAGCTGTTTTTT
CDR3 protein: CAIPQGLELFF

clone size: -
V gene: TRBV30
D gene: -
CDR3 length: 13
J gene: TRBJ2-5
CDR3 DNA: TGTGCCTGGAGTAAGGACTTACAAGAGACCCAGTACTTC
CDR3 protein: CAWSKDLQETQYF

clone size: -
V gene: TRBV28
D gene: TRBD1
CDR3 length: 15
J gene: TRBJ2-7
CDR3 DNA: TGTGCCTCCTCGGGTACAGGGGAAAGCTCCTACGAGCAGTACTTC
CDR3 protein: CASSGTGESSYEQYF

clone size: once
V gene: TRBV7-9
D gene: -
CDR3 length: 13
J gene: TRBJ1-1
CDR3 DNA: TGTGCCAGCAGCCGGGCAGGGAACACTGAAGCTTTCTTT
CDR3 protein: CASSRAGNTEAFF

clone size: -
V gene: TRBV21-1
D gene: -
CDR3 length: 16
J gene: TRBJ2-3
CDR3 DNA: TGTGCCAGCAGCAAACCCCCGGGAGGGGACACAGATACGCAGTATTTT
CDR3 protein: CASSKPPGGDTDTQYF

clone size: once
V gene: TRBV6-1
D gene: -
CDR3 length: 16
J gene: TRBJ2-7
CDR3 DNA: TGTGCCAGCAGTGAAGGGGGTGGCACAAGACCCTACGAGCAGTACTTC
CDR3 protein: CASSEGGGTRPYEQYF

clone size: -
V gene: TRBV18
D gene: -
CDR3 length: 17
J gene: TRBJ1-2
CDR3 DNA: TGTGCCAGCTCACAGGGACCTCCGGGGTCTTCTAACTATGGCTACACCTTC
CDR3 protein: CASSQGPPGSSNYGYTF